This is a list of T cell receptor beta chains from one sample in a study of cytomegalovirus exposure and HLA in healthy donors. Sequencing was performed with immunoSEQ multiplex PCR; in TCRdb, only in-frame clones are kept and a portion is missing. The table lists 100,000 to 150,000 clones, around 76% of them singletons, with about 13% in the top ten. Input material: PBMCs. All receptors come from a woman in her sixties in good health and CMV-seropositive. Each CDR3 is given without its conserved first and last residue.

CDR3: ASSAGGSVNTEAF
V: TRBV7-2

CDR3: ASSPASSPPRSKY
V: TRBV18

CDR3: ASSKDRSGYT
V: TRBV6-5

CDR3: ASSSLRGQGVVEQF
V: TRBV7-9

CDR3: ASSYEGMGRYGYT
V: TRBV6-5

CDR3: ASVRREGTDTQY
V: TRBV7-8

CDR3: ASSPSSTGPQPQH
V: TRBV18

CDR3: ASSPTGYNQPQH
V: TRBV28

CDR3: ASSLRQGWEKLF
V: TRBV28

CDR3: ASSPTLGVGIVQPQH
V: TRBV19

CDR3: ASSNTRVDYGYT
V: TRBV2

CDR3: ASNHGTGELF
V: TRBV11-3

CDR3: ASSWGQANYGYT
V: TRBV5-1

CDR3: ASSPDGQANQPQH
V: TRBV19

CDR3: ASSQEERFTDTQY
V: TRBV4-2

CDR3: ASSSLSLSGNTIY
V: TRBV7-6

CDR3: ASSYMTGQLGEQY
V: TRBV6-5

CDR3: ASSQGRNYGYT
V: TRBV2

CDR3: ASSLEGQRYTGELF
V: TRBV5-4

CDR3: ASSLQGYGYT
V: TRBV7-2

CDR3: ASSELAETYQETQY
V: TRBV6-1

CDR3: ASRSGTGQQETQY
V: TRBV5-1

CDR3: SAIRGFGAF
V: TRBV20-1

CDR3: ASSRLAGGIDTQY
V: TRBV6-5

CDR3: ASSLAGKFLGEQY
V: TRBV5-4

CDR3: ASSLAGIHTDTQY
V: TRBV6-5

CDR3: AWSGEQPPGNSPLH
V: TRBV30

CDR3: AWSSDRDGYT
V: TRBV30

CDR3: ASSYSSGANYGYT
V: TRBV6-6

CDR3: ASSTTGVPYEQY
V: TRBV27

CDR3: ASSPAGGANYGYT
V: TRBV7-9

CDR3: ASCVRWGANEKLF
V: TRBV6-1

CDR3: ASSRLSGTEAF
V: TRBV6-5

CDR3: ASSHRGTGNHEQY
V: TRBV7-8

CDR3: AISETGGRNQPQH
V: TRBV10-3

CDR3: ASLGGEVGGYT
V: TRBV28

CDR3: ASSIGQGDYEQY
V: TRBV19

CDR3: ASSTNGAGKAEAF
V: TRBV19

CDR3: ASSLWSGYLNEQY
V: TRBV28

CDR3: ASRLLAGAGANVLT
V: TRBV6-6

CDR3: ASSPWAGVYNEQF
V: TRBV7-2

CDR3: ASSPLGIALGDTDTQY
V: TRBV7-3

CDR3: ASSSSRSYGYT
V: TRBV7-2

CDR3: ASSLSSLTNYGYT
V: TRBV27

CDR3: ASSFRTAGHPEAF
V: TRBV13

CDR3: ASSVGSGFSTDTQY
V: TRBV2

CDR3: ASSYSRGINSPLH
V: TRBV6-5

CDR3: ASSEMAGGTYNSPLH
V: TRBV2

CDR3: ASSPSPTGNIQY
V: TRBV7-6

CDR3: AWSNKQGVEAF
V: TRBV30

CDR3: ASSIGTEHTQY
V: TRBV5-4

CDR3: ASSQDWGDQETQY
V: TRBV4-3

CDR3: ASRRTSGNPSSYNEQF
V: TRBV2